The 29 T cell receptor beta chains in this list originate from one sample, sequenced in a study of blood T cell repertoires in COVID-19. Only in-frame clones appear in the TCRdb table, and some are missing; sequencing was by immunoSEQ multiplex PCR. Altogether 90,000 to 120,000 clones are present, more than 70% being singletons, with the ten largest covering around 7%. Sequences were obtained from peripheral blood. All receptors derive from a man between 50 and 59 years old with active or convalescent COVID-19.

The CDR3 nucleotides are TGCGCCAGCAGCAAGACAGAGAACACTGAAGCTTTCTTT. Its translation: CASSKTENTEAFF. The rearrangement links TRBV5-1 to TRBJ1-1; TRBD1 might be the D (5 bases). V lost 4 bases to trimming and J lost 1 base, with 8 bases between them. CDR3 size: 13 residues. Per the germline V gene, CDR1 is SGHRS and CDR2 is YFSETQ.

The V and J genes are TRBV19 and TRBJ2-2; 10 nucleotides agree with TRBD1. Germline trimming cut 11 bases from V and 5 bases from J; bases unmatched to any gene: 5. Germline CDR1 is LNHDA and CDR2 is SQIVND (reference sequence). The CDR3 has 13 amino acids. The DNA for the CDR3 is TGTGCCGGGCAGGACAGGGGGACCGGGGAGCTGTTTTTT. Protein: CAGQDRGTGELFF.

The genes are TRBV5-4 and TRBJ1-6; 8 bases map to TRBD1. The V gene end was trimmed by 3 bases and the J gene end by 5 bases; junction bases not matched to a gene: 1. The length of the CDR3 is 14 residues. Germline loops: CDR1 SGHNT, CDR2 YYREEE (reference sequence). DNA of the CDR3: TGTGCCAGCAGCTCGGACAGGGATAATTCACCCCTCCACTTT. Its protein product is CASSSDRDNSPLHF.

V and J are TRBV10-3 and TRBJ1-5, with D perhaps TRBD1 (5 bases). The CDR3 length is 14 residues. Germline V gives CDR1 ENHRY, CDR2 SYGVKD. Trimming took 11 bases from V and 2 from J, leaving 16 bases between them. CDR3 loop: CAVGGRGGNQPQHF. In DNA form, the CDR3 reads TGTGCCGTGGGAGGTAGGGGAGGCAATCAGCCCCAGCATTTT.

This clone was detected only a few times. The DNA of the CDR3 is TGTGCCAGCAGCTTATACCCGGGGGACAGAGTAAACGAAGAGACCCAGTACTTC. It is translated as CASSLYPGDRVNEETQYF. J is TRBJ2-5 and V is TRBV13; D perhaps matches TRBD1 (7 bases). CDR3 size: 18 residues. The V gene's germline CDR1 is PRHDT and CDR2 FYEKMQ (reference sequence). With 2 bases removed from V and 3 bases from J, the gap between germline ends came to 22 bases.

V gene TRBV6-5 combines with J gene TRBJ2-1; TRBD1 matches at 10 bases. This CDR3 has 14 residues. The V gene end was trimmed by 6 bases and the J gene end by 6 bases; junction bases not matched to a gene: 5. CDR1 and CDR2 from the germline V gene are MNHEY and SVGAGI. The CDR3, as DNA: TGTGCCAGCAGGCCCGGGACAGGGGTCAATGAGCAGTTCTTC. Encoded protein: CASRPGTGVNEQFF.

The chain is built from TRBV3-1 (or the pseudogene TRBV3-2) and TRBJ2-7; weak D call: TRBD2 (5 bases). CDR1 is LGHDT and CDR2 is YNNKEL in the germline V gene (reference sequence). The CDR3 has 12 residues. Between the trimmed V and J ends, which lost 6 bases and 3 bases, there was a span of 9 bases. The CDR3 spells CASRSEGYEQYF. Written as DNA, the CDR3 is TGTGCCAGCAGGTCCGAGGGCTACGAGCAGTACTTC.

This clone was seen a handful of times. The chain has TRBV11-2 and TRBJ2-7; 8 nucleotides line up with TRBD2. The V gene's germline CDR1 is SGHAT and CDR2 FQNNGV. The CDR3 has 15 residues. The junction had 7 bases not matched to a gene; V was cut back by 2 bases and J by 4 bases. CDR3 amino acids: CASSLSGGHGYEQYF. The DNA of the CDR3 is TGTGCCAGCAGCTTATCGGGAGGGCATGGTTACGAGCAGTACTTC.

The gene calls are TRBV2 and TRBJ2-1; 15 bases align to TRBD2. Germline CDR1 is SNHLY and CDR2 is FYNNEI. V was pared by 7 bases and J by 8 bases, with 3 bases of the junction left unmatched. This CDR3 spans 14 amino acids. The chain's CDR3 is CASTGTSGRYEQFF. The CDR3 region has the DNA TGTGCCAGCACGGGGACTAGCGGGAGGTATGAGCAGTTCTTC.

The chain couples TRBV5-1 to TRBJ2-1, with TRBD2 identical over 11 bases. The CDR3 extends over 19 amino acids. Germline-derived CDR1 and CDR2 are SGHRS and YFSETQ. With V trimmed by 4 bases and J by 0 bases, 12 bases remained unmatched. The CDR3, as DNA: TGCGCCAGCAGCCCCGATGGACTAGCGGGTAGTAGCTCCTACAATGAGCAGTTCTTC. It is translated as CASSPDGLAGSSSYNEQFF.

The V gene is TRBV19, the J gene TRBJ2-3; maybe TRBD1 (5 bases). CDR1 and CDR2 (germline): LNHDA, SQIVND (reference sequence). Deletions cut 5 bases from V and 3 bases from J, with 15 bases between. The CDR3 is 15 residues long. The CDR3 loop is CASSSNDRVTDTQYF. The CDR3 DNA is TGTGCCAGTAGTTCCAATGACAGAGTAACAGATACGCAGTATTTT.

V usage is TRBV5-4 and J usage is TRBJ1-6; TRBD1 aligns across 7 bases. There are 16 residues in the CDR3. Trimming removed 0 bases from V and 7 bases from J; junction bases left unmatched: 7. Germline values: CDR1 SGHNT, CDR2 YYREEE (reference sequence). The CDR3 region has the DNA TGTGCCAGCAGCTTGGGGGCTACAGGGGCGAATTCACCCCTCCACTTT. Translated: CASSLGATGANSPLHF.

This rearrangement joins TRBV3-1 (or the pseudogene TRBV3-2) to TRBJ2-3; D call uncertain. The CDR3 spans 14 residues. Germline lookup yields CDR1 LGHDT and CDR2 YNNKEL (reference sequence). Trimming removed 6 bases at V and 0 bases at J, with 10 bases between. The CDR3, as DNA: TGTGCCAGCAGGGCCCTTTCTAGCACAGATACGCAGTATTTT. Protein sequence: CASRALSSTDTQYF.

The rearrangement joins TRBV4-1 to TRBJ2-7; maybe TRBD1 (6 bases). CDR3 length: 14 amino acids. CDR1 MGHRA and CDR2 YSYEKL come from the germline V gene. V gave up 5 bases and J gave up 0 bases, with 11 bases separating them. DNA of the CDR3: TGCGCCAGCAGCGACAGGATTAACTCCTACGAGCAGTACTTC. The encoded protein is CASSDRINSYEQYF.

The gene calls are TRBV6-5 and TRBJ1-4, with D possibly matching TRBD1 (5 bases). The CDR3 contains 12 residues. Germline values: CDR1 MNHEY, CDR2 SVGAGI. V was cut by 8 bases and J by 5 bases, with 9 bases left in between. The DNA for the CDR3 is TGTGCCAGCCTGGGGCCGAATGAAAAACTGTTTTTT. Its protein is CASLGPNEKLFF.

This clone appeared a few times. The chain is built from TRBV5-1 and TRBJ2-6, with TRBD1 as a possible D gene (6 bases). In germline, CDR1 is SGHRS, CDR2 YFSETQ. This CDR3 is built from 15 residues. The germline V and J ends were trimmed by 4 bases and 1 base, with 9 bases remaining between them. CDR3 sequence reads: CASSKGESGANVLTF. CDR3 in DNA: TGCGCCAGCAGCAAGGGGGAGTCTGGGGCCAACGTCCTGACTTTC.

V and J are TRBV6-5 and TRBJ2-7; 9 bases are shared with TRBD2. Trimming at V came to 0 bases and at J to 5 bases, leaving 5 bases not matched to a gene. The CDR3 covers 15 residues. Germline-derived CDR1 and CDR2 are MNHEY and SVGAGI. Here the CDR3 reads CASSYSAPSGNEQYF. The CDR3 DNA sequence: TGTGCCAGCAGTTACTCGGCGCCTAGCGGGAACGAGCAGTACTTC.

The rearrangement uses TRBV7-9 and TRBJ2-1; tentatively, D is TRBD1 (6 bases). The V end lost 6 bases, the J end lost 9 bases, and 12 bases lay between the germline ends. CDR1 SEHNR and CDR2 FQNEAQ come from the germline V gene (reference sequence). This CDR3 region has 12 residues. Here the CDR3 DNA reads TGTGCCAGCAGGCCAGGGGTAGGTGAGCAGTTCTTC. This sequence encodes CASRPGVGEQFF.

The chain couples TRBV27 to TRBJ2-1; TRBD2 matches at 8 bases. J lost 8 bases, V lost 6 bases, and 12 bases had no gene match. The CDR3 has 15 amino acids. In germline, CDR1 is MNHEY, CDR2 SMNVEV (reference sequence). CDR3 residues: CASSRLAKVGDEQFF. CDR3 bases: TGTGCCAGCAGCCGACTAGCGAAAGTCGGGGATGAGCAGTTCTTC.

V is TRBV29-1 and J is TRBJ1-2; D ambiguous. The CDR3 is 12 residues long. Trimming left V 6 bases short and J 7 bases short, with 15 bases between. CDR1 SQVTM and CDR2 ANQGSEA come from the germline V gene. The CDR3 DNA reads as TGCAGCGTGGCGAGGGAGTATCGTGGCTACACCTTC. This translates into CSVAREYRGYTF.

The chain uses TRBV5-1 and TRBJ1-2; 7 nucleotides line up with TRBD1. Germline assignment: CDR1 SGHRS and CDR2 YFSETQ. This CDR3 comprises 12 residues. V gave up 3 bases and J gave up 4 bases; unmatched junction bases: 0. CDR3 loop: CASSWDSYGYTF. DNA of the CDR3: TGCGCCAGCAGCTGGGACAGCTATGGCTACACCTTC.

V usage is TRBV24-1 and J usage is TRBJ2-7, with 10 bases matching TRBD1. The CDR3 is made up of 17 amino acids. V gave up 2 bases and J gave up 6 bases; unmatched junction bases: 12. CDR1 and CDR2 (germline): KGHDR, SFDVKD. The CDR3 loop is CATSDYQPGTGVLEQYF. CDR3 coding DNA: TGTGCCACCAGTGATTACCAACCCGGGACAGGGGTCCTCGAGCAGTACTTC.

The chain couples TRBV24-1 to TRBJ2-1, with TRBD1 matching 9 bases. The germline gives CDR1 KGHDR, CDR2 SFDVKD. This CDR3 is built from 15 residues. V trimming: 5 bases; J trimming: 6 bases; junction bases outside the gene matches: 7. This chain's CDR3 is CATSVGTGLFNEQFF. For the CDR3, the DNA is TGTGCCACCAGTGTGGGGACAGGGTTATTCAATGAGCAGTTCTTC.

This rearrangement joins TRBV19 to TRBJ1-2; D uncertain. V dropped 2 bases and J dropped 5 bases, with 12 bases sitting between them. CDR3 size: 14 residues. Germline CDR1 reads LNHDA; CDR2 reads SQIVND (reference sequence). CDR3 residues: CASSIQFSPYGYTF. The DNA of the CDR3 is TGTGCCAGTAGTATACAGTTTTCTCCGTATGGCTACACCTTC. The full variable domain, completed using reference TRBV19 and TRBJ1-2, is DGGITQSPKYLFRKEGQNVTLSCEQNLNHDAMYWYRQDPGQGLRLIYYSQIVNDFQKGDIAEGYSVSREKKESFPLTVTSAQKNPTAFYLCASSIQFSPYGYTFGSGTRLTVV.

This chain joins TRBV18 and TRBJ2-1, with 8 bases aligning to TRBD2. This CDR3 has 16 amino acids. The germline V gene has CDR1 KGHSH and CDR2 LQKENI. With 5 bases clipped from V and 2 bases from J, the junction kept 8 bases outside the gene matches. The CDR3 protein is CASSGPGLGTYNEQFF. In nucleotides, the CDR3 is TGTGCCAGCTCAGGGCCGGGACTAGGGACCTACAATGAGCAGTTCTTC. Full variable domain (missing parts from reference TRBV18 and TRBJ2-1): NAGVMQNPRHLVRRRGQEARLRCSPMKGHSHVYWYRQLPEEGLKFMVYLQKENIIDESGMPKERFSAEFPKEGPSILRIQQVVRGDSAAYFCASSGPGLGTYNEQFFGPGTRLTVL.

The CDR3 DNA is TGTGCCATCAGTGATGGGACTAGCGATTACAATGAGCAGTTCTTC. Translation gives CAISDGTSDYNEQFF. This chain connects TRBV10-3 to TRBJ2-1, with 10 bases identical to TRBD2. Germline assignment: CDR1 ENHRY and CDR2 SYGVKD. CDR3 length equals 15 residues. J lost 4 bases, V lost 3 bases, and 3 bases had no gene match.

The chain recombines TRBV5-1 with TRBJ1-2, with 9 bases aligning to TRBD1. V was clipped by 4 bases and J by 4 bases; unmatched bases: 5. The V gene's germline CDR1 is SGHRS and CDR2 YFSETQ. The CDR3 consists of 14 residues. This CDR3 is CASSLGQGIYGYTF. In DNA, the CDR3 is TGCGCCAGCAGCCTTGGACAGGGGATCTATGGCTACACCTTC.

The rearrangement uses TRBV19 and TRBJ1-5; D might be TRBD1 (5 bases). CDR1 LNHDA and CDR2 SQIVND come from the germline V gene (reference sequence). This CDR3 spans 12 amino acids. V was trimmed by 6 bases and J by 8 bases, leaving 11 bases between them. The CDR3 is CASRAPGEPQHF. The CDR3 region has the DNA TGTGCCAGTAGGGCCCCGGGGGAGCCCCAGCATTTT.

This chain uses TRBV10-3 with TRBJ2-7, with a possible D match to TRBD1 (6 bases). Germline lookup yields CDR1 ENHRY and CDR2 SYGVKD. The CDR3 is 14 residues long. V lost 5 bases, J lost 2 bases, and 13 bases lay in between. The CDR3 nucleotides are TGTGCCATCAGTACAGGGATTGGGACCTACGAGCAGTACTTC. Translated, it gives CAISTGIGTYEQYF.